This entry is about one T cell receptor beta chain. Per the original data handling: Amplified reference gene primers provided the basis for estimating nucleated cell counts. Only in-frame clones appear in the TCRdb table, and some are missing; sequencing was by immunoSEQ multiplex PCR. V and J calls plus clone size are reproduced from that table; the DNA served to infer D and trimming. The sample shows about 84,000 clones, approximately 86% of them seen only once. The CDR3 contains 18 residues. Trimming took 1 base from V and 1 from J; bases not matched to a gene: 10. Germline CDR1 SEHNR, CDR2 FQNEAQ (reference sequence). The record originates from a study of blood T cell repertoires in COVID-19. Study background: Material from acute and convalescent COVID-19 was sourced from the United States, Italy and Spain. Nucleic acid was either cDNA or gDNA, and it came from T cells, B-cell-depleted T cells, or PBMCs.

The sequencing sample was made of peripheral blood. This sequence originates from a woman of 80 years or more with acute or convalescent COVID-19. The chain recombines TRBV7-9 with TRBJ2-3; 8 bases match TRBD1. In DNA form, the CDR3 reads TGTGCCAGCAGCTTAGAAGGTTCAGGGGGCTACCGCACAGATACGCAGTATTTT. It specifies CASSLEGSGGYRTDTQYF.